This T cell receptor beta chain was recorded in a study of T cell changes during pregnancy in multiple sclerosis. V lost 4 bases and J 5 bases, leaving 17 bases between the germline ends. The CDR3 runs to 15 residues. Germline V gene lookup returns CDR1 MNHNS and CDR2 SASEGT. The table lists this clone with a count of one. Generated by immunoSEQ multiplex PCR, the TCRdb table keeps only in-frame clones and is missing some. The sample comprises more than 55,000 clones, nearly 95% of which are singletons, and around 0.93% rests with the top ten. This TCR came from a female donor with multiple sclerosis, enrolled in a pregnancy study. The gene calls are TRBV6-1 and TRBJ1-1; weak D call: TRBD1 (5 bases). The sequences come from peripheral blood, collected in the first trimester of pregnancy. CDR3 amino acids: CASSGQSGAGTEAFF. The CDR3 DNA is TGTGCCAGCAGTGGCCAGTCTGGGGCTGGAACTGAAGCTTTCTTT.